Following are 20 T cell receptor beta chains from one sample sequenced in a study of cytomegalovirus exposure and HLA in healthy donors. Primers for the PCR totalled 60 Vbeta and 13 Jbeta. The table came from immunoSEQ multiplex PCR; TCRdb's copy has only in-frame clones and leaves some out. The sample carries approximately 200,000 clones, less than 85% recorded once. The sequenced sample consisted of PBMCs. The receptors were gathered from a girl under 18 in good health and CMV-seropositive.

The chain employs TRBV6-6 and TRBJ1-5, with D perhaps TRBD1 (5 bases). The V gene lost 0 bases and the J gene lost 6 bases, with 12 bases spanning the gap. Germline CDR1 MNHNY, CDR2 SVGAGI (reference sequence). This CDR3 spans 15 amino acids. The CDR3 region is CASSYSAQGTQPQHF. For the CDR3, the DNA is TGTGCCAGCAGTTACTCGGCGCAGGGAACTCAGCCCCAGCATTTT.

This clone was counted between two and nine times. The V gene is TRBV10-2, the J gene TRBJ2-7; TRBD1 matches at 7 bases. Germline V lookup: CDR1 WSHSY, CDR2 SAAADI. The CDR3 spans 15 residues. Losses at the gene ends were 4 bases for V and 4 bases for J; bases not matched to a gene: 10. In DNA, the CDR3 is TGCGCCAGCAGTGGGTTCCCGGAACAGGGGTACGAGCAGTACTTC. As protein: CASSGFPEQGYEQYF.

This clone was seen only a few times. The rearrangement joins TRBV2 to TRBJ2-7, with D possibly TRBD1 on 6 matching bases. The V gene lost 0 bases and the J gene lost 4 bases, with 16 bases spanning the gap. Germline lookup yields CDR1 SNHLY and CDR2 FYNNEI. This CDR3 is 16 amino acids long. The CDR3 is CASSEANRVARYEQYF. CDR3 DNA: TGTGCCAGCAGTGAAGCGAACAGGGTAGCAAGGTACGAGCAGTACTTC.

The chain links TRBV9 to TRBJ1-3; weak D call: TRBD1 (6 bases). Trimming removed 4 bases from V and 0 bases from J, with 17 bases in between. CDR3 size: 17 residues. CDR1 and CDR2 (germline): SGDLS, YYNGEE. CDR3: CASSLEQGGGSGNTIYF. For the CDR3, the DNA is TGTGCCAGCAGCCTTGAACAGGGCGGAGGCTCTGGAAACACCATATATTTT.

This chain connects TRBV4-3 to TRBJ2-2; TRBD1 agrees at 9 bases. Germline V lookup: CDR1 LGHNA, CDR2 YSLEER. J was trimmed by 4 bases and V by 2 bases; bases with no gene match: 8. The CDR3 has 17 amino acids. This CDR3 reads CASSQPRGTGSTGELFF. CDR3 DNA sequence: TGCGCCAGCAGCCAACCGAGGGGGACAGGGAGCACCGGGGAGCTGTTTTTT.

The gene calls are TRBV11-2 and TRBJ2-5; the D gene is possibly TRBD1 (6 bases). The CDR3 has 15 residues. CDR1 and CDR2 (germline): SGHAT, FQNNGV. V was shortened by 1 base and J by 5 bases, with 14 bases between the two germline ends. CDR3 coding DNA: TGTGCCAGCAGCTTAGGGCAGGGGATCGTGGAGACCCAGTACTTC. It is translated as CASSLGQGIVETQYF.

The gene calls are TRBV2 and TRBJ2-5; the D gene is possibly TRBD2 (6 bases). The germline V gene encodes CDR1 SNHLY and CDR2 FYNNEI. Between the trimmed V and J ends, which lost 8 bases and 5 bases, there was a span of 12 bases. The CDR3 contains 12 residues. Here the CDR3 DNA reads TGTGCCAGCGCGGGGTCGGGGGAGACCCAGTACTTC. As protein: CASAGSGETQYF. Using reference TRBV2 and TRBJ2-5 for the parts outside the CDR3, the full variable domain is EPEVTQTPSHQVTQMGQEVILRCVPISNHLYFYWYRQILGQKVEFLVSFYNNEISEKSEIFDDQFSVERPDGSNFTLKIRSTKLEDSAMYFCASAGSGETQYFGPGTRLLVL.

The chain joins TRBV6-1 to TRBJ2-3, with 12 bases matching TRBD2. The CDR3 is 16 amino acids. The V and J ends lost 4 bases and 5 bases, in that order; junction bases with no gene match: 7. CDR1 is MNHNS, CDR2 SASEGT, per germline. CDR3 loop: CASSGSSGGVLDTQYF. In DNA form, the CDR3 reads TGTGCCAGCAGTGGCTCTAGCGGGGGGGTGTTAGATACGCAGTATTTT.

This rearrangement joins TRBV29-1 to TRBJ2-7; TRBD1 might be the D (5 bases). V was clipped by 6 bases and J by 4 bases, with 16 bases between them. Germline values: CDR1 SQVTM, CDR2 ANQGSEA. This CDR3 region has 13 residues. The CDR3 region is CSVRRQGRYEQYF. The CDR3 DNA reads as TGCAGCGTCCGCCGGCAGGGTCGGTACGAGCAGTACTTC.

This chain joins TRBV27 and TRBJ1-5; D uncertain. Trimming stripped 3 bases from V and 3 bases from J, with 6 bases between. Germline V CDR1 and CDR2: MNHEY, SMNVEV (reference sequence). The CDR3 runs 13 residues. DNA of the CDR3: TGTGCCAGCAGTTTTCAGATCAATCAGCCCCAGCATTTT. The encoded protein is CASSFQINQPQHF.

The chain combines TRBV4-3 with TRBJ2-6; D is perhaps TRBD2 (5 bases). CDR3 size: 18 residues. Germline assignment: CDR1 LGHNA and CDR2 YSLEER. V shed 1 base and J shed 1 base, with 14 bases lying between them. The CDR3 bases are TGCGCCAGCAGCCAAGCATCTCTAGCTGGGTCTGGGGCCAACGTCCTGACTTTC. Its protein product is CASSQASLAGSGANVLTF.

This chain links TRBV5-1 with TRBJ1-2; 7 nucleotides agree with TRBD1. Germline CDR1 reads SGHRS; CDR2 reads YFSETQ. V trimming: 4 bases; J trimming: 3 bases; junction bases outside the gene matches: 6. This CDR3 spans 14 amino acids. The CDR3 region is CASSATGTDYGYTF. The CDR3 region has the DNA TGCGCCAGCAGCGCAACCGGGACAGACTATGGCTACACCTTC.

This rearrangement joins TRBV6-7 to TRBJ2-2; TRBD2 is a possible D gene (5 bases). TRBV6-7 carries the ORF label, with uncertain function. Trimming shortened V by 2 bases and J by 0 bases, and 16 bases separated the two germline ends. This CDR3 is 18 amino acids long. The CDR3 region has the DNA TGTGCCAGCAGTTACGAAGGGCGGGTAGATTCGAACACCGGGGAGCTGTTTTTT. Translating it yields CASSYEGRVDSNTGELFF.

The chain links TRBV11-3 to TRBJ2-5; 12 nucleotides agree with TRBD1. The CDR3 has 16 amino acids. Trimming cost V 4 bases and J 5 bases; bases outside gene matches: 8. Germline V gene sequence: CDR1 SGHNT, CDR2 YENEEA. CDR3 sequence: CASSSSSGQGAETQYF. In DNA form, the CDR3 reads TGTGCCAGCAGCTCCTCATCGGGACAGGGGGCGGAGACCCAGTACTTC.

The V call is TRBV6-7, the J call TRBJ1-1; TRBD1 agrees at 7 bases. TRBV6-7 is sorted into the ORF group, with uncertain function. The CDR3 is 15 residues long. With 2 bases clipped from V and 8 bases from J, the junction kept 11 bases outside the gene matches. This CDR3 reads CASSYRRDSFSEAFF. The CDR3, as DNA: TGTGCCAGCAGTTACCGTCGGGACAGTTTTTCGGAAGCTTTCTTT.

This chain uses TRBV2 with TRBJ1-2; TRBD1 agrees at 8 bases. The CDR3 totals 18 residues. V lost 5 bases and J lost 3; bases outside the gene matches: 17. Germline CDR1 SNHLY, CDR2 FYNNEI. Here the CDR3 reads CASSPRTGMLSLDYGYTF. CDR3 bases: TGTGCCAGCAGTCCCCGGACAGGGATGTTATCGTTGGACTATGGCTACACCTTC.

Of note for this clone: At one boundary the junction diverges from the germline segment, which might be a read error. Other DNA sequences in this sample translate to the same CDR3. This rearrangement joins TRBV6-4 to TRBJ1-1; D might be TRBD1 (6 bases). Looked up from germline, CDR1 is MRHNA and CDR2 is SNTAGT. This CDR3 spans 13 amino acids. Here the CDR3 DNA reads TGTGCCAGCTCGGAACAGGGCCACACTGAAGCCTTCTTT. It translates to CASSEQGHTEAFF.

V gene TRBV27 combines with J gene TRBJ1-4; D gene uncertain. The ends were cut back, 6 bases at V and 1 base at J, with 18 bases in the middle. The CDR3 covers 17 residues. The germline CDR1 and CDR2 sequences are MNHEY and SMNVEV (reference sequence). The CDR3 here is CASRPPGTGVTNEKLFF. CDR3 DNA sequence: TGTGCCAGCAGACCACCGGGAACCGGAGTAACTAATGAAAAACTGTTTTTT.

V and J are TRBV6-5 and TRBJ2-3; TRBD1 aligns across 8 bases. The CDR3 extends over 16 amino acids. Trimming cost V 2 bases and J 1 base; bases outside gene matches: 5. The germline gives CDR1 MNHEY, CDR2 SVGAGI. The CDR3 spells CASSYRTGSGTDTQYF. CDR3 coding DNA: TGTGCCAGCAGTTACCGGACAGGGAGCGGCACAGATACGCAGTATTTT.

The chain has TRBV7-6 and TRBJ2-3; D is possibly TRBD2 (5 bases). Germline V lookup: CDR1 SGHVS, CDR2 FNYEAQ. The length of the CDR3 is 16 residues. The germline V and J ends were trimmed by 2 bases and 1 base, with 13 bases remaining between them. The CDR3 bases are TGTGCCAGCAGCTTAAGCGGTCGACCCCGCACAGATACGCAGTATTTT. The encoded protein is CASSLSGRPRTDTQYF.